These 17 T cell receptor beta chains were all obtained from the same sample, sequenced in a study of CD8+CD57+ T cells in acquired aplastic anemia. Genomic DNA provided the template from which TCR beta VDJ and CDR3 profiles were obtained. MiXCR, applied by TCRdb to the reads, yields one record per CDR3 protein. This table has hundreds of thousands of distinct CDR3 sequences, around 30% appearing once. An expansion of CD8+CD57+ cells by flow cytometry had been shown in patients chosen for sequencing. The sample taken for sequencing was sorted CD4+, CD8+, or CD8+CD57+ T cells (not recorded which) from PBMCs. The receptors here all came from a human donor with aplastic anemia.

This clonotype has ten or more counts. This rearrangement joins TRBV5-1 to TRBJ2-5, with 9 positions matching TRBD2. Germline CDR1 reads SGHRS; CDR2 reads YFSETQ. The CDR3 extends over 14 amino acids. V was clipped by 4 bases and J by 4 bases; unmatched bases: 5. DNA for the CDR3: TGCGCCAGCAGCCTGGGACTAGCACGAGAGACCCAGTACTTC. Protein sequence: CASSLGLARETQYF.

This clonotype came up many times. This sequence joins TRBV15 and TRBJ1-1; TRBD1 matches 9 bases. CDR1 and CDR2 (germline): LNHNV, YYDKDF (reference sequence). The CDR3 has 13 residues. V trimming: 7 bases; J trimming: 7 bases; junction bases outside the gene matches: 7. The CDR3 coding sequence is TGTGCCACCACGGACAGGGGCCCATTTGAAGCTTTCTTT. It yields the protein CATTDRGPFEAFF.

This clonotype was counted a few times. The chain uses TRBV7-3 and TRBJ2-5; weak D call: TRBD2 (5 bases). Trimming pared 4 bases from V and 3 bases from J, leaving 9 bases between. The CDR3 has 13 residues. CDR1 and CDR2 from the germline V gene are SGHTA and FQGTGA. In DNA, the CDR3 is TGTGCCAGCAGCTCTTGGCGGGAAGAGACCCAGTACTTC. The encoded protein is CASSSWREETQYF.

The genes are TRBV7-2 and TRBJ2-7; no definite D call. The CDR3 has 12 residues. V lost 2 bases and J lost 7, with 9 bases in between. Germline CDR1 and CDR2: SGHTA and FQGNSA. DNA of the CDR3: TGTGCCAGCAGCTTATTGATTGATGAGCAGTACTTC. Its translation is CASSLLIDEQYF.

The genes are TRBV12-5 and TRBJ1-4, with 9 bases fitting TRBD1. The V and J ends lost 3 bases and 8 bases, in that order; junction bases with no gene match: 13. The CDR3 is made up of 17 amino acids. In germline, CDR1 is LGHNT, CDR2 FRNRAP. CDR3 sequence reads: CASGFRVMGQGGEKLFF. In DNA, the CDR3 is TGTGCTAGTGGTTTCCGGGTAATGGGACAGGGAGGCGAAAAACTGTTTTTT. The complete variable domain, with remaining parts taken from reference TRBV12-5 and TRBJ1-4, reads DARVTQTPRHKVTEMGQEVTMRCQPILGHNTVFWYRQTMMQGLELLAYFRNRAPLDDSGMPKDRFSAEMPDATLATLKIQPSEPRDSAVYFCASGFRVMGQGGEKLFFGSGTQLSVL.

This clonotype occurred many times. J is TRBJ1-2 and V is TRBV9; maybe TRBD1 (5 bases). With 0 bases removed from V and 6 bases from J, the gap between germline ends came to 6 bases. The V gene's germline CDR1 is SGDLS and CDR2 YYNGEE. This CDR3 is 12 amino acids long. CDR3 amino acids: CASSVGGDGYTF. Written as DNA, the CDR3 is TGTGCCAGCAGCGTAGGGGGGGATGGCTACACCTTC.

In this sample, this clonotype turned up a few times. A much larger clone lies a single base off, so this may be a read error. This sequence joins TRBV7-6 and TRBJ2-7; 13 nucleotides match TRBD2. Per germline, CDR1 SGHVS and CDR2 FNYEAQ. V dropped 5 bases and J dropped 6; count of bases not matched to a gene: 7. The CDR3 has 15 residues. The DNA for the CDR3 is TGTGCCAGCAGCGACGGACTAGCGGGAGTATCCGAGCAGTACTTC. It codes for CASSDGLAGVSEQYF.

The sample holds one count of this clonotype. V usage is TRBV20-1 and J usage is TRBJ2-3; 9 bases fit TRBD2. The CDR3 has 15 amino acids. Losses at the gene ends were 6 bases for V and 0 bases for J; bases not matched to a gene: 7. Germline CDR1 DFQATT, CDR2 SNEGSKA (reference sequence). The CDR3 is CSAQGAGGSTDTQYF. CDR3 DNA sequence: TGCAGTGCCCAGGGAGCGGGGGGCAGCACAGATACGCAGTATTTT.

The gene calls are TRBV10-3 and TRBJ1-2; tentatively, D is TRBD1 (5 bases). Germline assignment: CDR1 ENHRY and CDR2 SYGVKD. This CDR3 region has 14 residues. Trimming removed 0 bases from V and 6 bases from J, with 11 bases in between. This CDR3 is CAISESRGGHGYTF. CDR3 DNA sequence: TGTGCCATCAGTGAGTCGCGGGGGGGTCATGGCTACACCTTC.

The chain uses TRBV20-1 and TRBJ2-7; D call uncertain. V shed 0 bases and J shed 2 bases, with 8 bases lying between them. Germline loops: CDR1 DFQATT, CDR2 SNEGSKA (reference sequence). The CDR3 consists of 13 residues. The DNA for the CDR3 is TGCAGTGCTAGAGATTTCAGAGCCTACGAGCAGTACTTC. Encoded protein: CSARDFRAYEQYF.

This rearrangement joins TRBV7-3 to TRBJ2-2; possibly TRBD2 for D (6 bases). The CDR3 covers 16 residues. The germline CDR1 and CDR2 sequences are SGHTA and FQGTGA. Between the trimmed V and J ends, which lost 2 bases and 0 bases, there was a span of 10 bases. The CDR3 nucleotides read TGTGCCAGCAGCTTAGAGGTAGCGGCGAACACCGGGGAGCTGTTTTTT. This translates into CASSLEVAANTGELFF. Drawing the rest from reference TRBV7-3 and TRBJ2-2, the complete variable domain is GAGVSQTPSNKVTEKGKYVELRCDPISGHTALYWYRQSLGQGPEFLIYFQGTGAADDSGLPNDRFFAVRPEGSVSTLKIQRTERGDSAVYLCASSLEVAANTGELFFGEGSRLTVL.

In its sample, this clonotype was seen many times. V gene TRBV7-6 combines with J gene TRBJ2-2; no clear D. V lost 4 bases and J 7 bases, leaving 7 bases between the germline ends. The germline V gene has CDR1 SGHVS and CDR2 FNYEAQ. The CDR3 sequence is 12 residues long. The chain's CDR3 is CASSYVIGELFF. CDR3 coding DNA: TGTGCCAGCAGCTATGTAATCGGGGAGCTGTTTTTT.

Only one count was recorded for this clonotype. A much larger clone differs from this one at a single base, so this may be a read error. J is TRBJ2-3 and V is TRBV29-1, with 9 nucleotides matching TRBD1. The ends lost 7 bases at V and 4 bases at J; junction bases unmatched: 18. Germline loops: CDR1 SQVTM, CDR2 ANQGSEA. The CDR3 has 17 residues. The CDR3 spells CSARGALTGGGPDTQYF. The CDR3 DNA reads TGCAGCGCCCGTGGGGCCCTGACAGGGGGAGGCCCAGATACGCAGTATTTT.

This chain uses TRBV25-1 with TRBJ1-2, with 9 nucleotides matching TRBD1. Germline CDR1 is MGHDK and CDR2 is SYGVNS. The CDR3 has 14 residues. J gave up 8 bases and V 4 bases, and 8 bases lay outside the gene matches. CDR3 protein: CASSASTGGGGYTF. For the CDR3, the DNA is TGTGCCAGCAGTGCTTCGACAGGGGGAGGGGGCTACACCTTC.

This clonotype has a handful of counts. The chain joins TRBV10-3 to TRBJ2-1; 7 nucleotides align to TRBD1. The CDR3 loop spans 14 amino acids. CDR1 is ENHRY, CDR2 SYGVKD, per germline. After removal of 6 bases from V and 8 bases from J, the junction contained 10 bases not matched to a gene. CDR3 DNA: TGTGCCATCAGGCGACAGGGACCTACCGATGAGCAGTTCTTC. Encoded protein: CAIRRQGPTDEQFF.

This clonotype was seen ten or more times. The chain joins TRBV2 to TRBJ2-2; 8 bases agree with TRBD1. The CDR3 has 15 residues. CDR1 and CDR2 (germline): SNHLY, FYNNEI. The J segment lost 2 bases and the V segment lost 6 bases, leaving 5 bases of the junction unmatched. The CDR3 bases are TGTGCCAGCAGAGTAGGACAGGGTAACACCGGGGAGCTGTTTTTT. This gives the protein CASRVGQGNTGELFF. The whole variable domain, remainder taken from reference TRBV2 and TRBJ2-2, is EPEVTQTPSHQVTQMGQEVILRCVPISNHLYFYWYRQILGQKVEFLVSFYNNEISEKSEIFDDQFSVERPDGSNFTLKIRSTKLEDSAMYFCASRVGQGNTGELFFGEGSRLTVL.

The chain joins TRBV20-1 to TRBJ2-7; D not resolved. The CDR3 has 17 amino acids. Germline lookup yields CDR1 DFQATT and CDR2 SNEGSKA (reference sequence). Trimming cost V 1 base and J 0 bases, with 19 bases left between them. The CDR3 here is CSARAQGWAELSYEQYF. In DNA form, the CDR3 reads TGCAGTGCTAGAGCCCAAGGGTGGGCAGAGCTCTCCTACGAGCAGTACTTC.